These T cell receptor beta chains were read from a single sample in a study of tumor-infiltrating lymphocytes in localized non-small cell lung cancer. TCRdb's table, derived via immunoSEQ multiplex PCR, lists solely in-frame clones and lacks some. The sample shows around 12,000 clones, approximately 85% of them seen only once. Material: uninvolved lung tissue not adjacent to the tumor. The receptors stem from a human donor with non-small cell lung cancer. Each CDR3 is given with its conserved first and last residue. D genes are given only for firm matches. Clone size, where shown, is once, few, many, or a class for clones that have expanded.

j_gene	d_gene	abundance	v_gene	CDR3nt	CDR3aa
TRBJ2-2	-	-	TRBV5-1	TGCGCCAGCAGCCGGGACCGCCTCTCAGCCGGGGAGCTGTTTTTT	CASSRDRLSAGELFF
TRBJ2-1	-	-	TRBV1	TGCACCTCGGGGCCTAGCGGGAGAGATTCCTACAATGAGCAGTTCTTC	CTSGPSGRDSYNEQFF
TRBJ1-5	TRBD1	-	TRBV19	TGTGCCAGTAGTAAAGAAGACAGGGGGTACCAGCCCCAGCATTTT	CASSKEDRGYQPQHF
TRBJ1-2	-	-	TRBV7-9	TGTGCCAGCAGCTTCGAGGTGGGCTACACCTTC	CASSFEVGYTF
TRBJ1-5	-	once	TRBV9	TGTGCCAGCAGCGTAGGTCCGGAAAATCAGCCCCAGCATTTT	CASSVGPENQPQHF
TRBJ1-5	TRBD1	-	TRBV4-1	TGCGCCAGCAGCCAACCGACAGGGGAACGGAATCAGCCCCAGCATTTT	CASSQPTGERNQPQHF
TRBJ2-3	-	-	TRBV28	TGTGCCAGCACCCTCGGTCAGGGCGAGGTTGATACGCAGTATTTT	CASTLGQGEVDTQYF
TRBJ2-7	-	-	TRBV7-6	TGTGCCAGCAGCCCTCTTCCGTCCTCCTACGAGCAGTACTTC	CASSPLPSSYEQYF
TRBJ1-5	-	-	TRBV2	TGTGCCAGCAGTGGGGAGGGGGGACAGCCCCAGCATTTT	CASSGEGGQPQHF
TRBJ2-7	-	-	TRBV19	TGTGCCAGTACCCCCTCGGCGGGAACCTACGAGCAGTACTTC	CASTPSAGTYEQYF
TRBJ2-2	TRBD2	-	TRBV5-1	TGCGCCAGCAGCTTGGGGGCCGGGACTAAAAACACCGGGGAGCTGTTTTTT	CASSLGAGTKNTGELFF
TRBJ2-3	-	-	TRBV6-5	TGTGCCAGCAGTTCCGAGACTTCAAATACGCAGTATTTT	CASSSETSNTQYF
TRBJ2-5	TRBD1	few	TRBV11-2	TGTGCCAGCAGCCCTCCGGGACAGCAGGCAGGGCAAGAGACCCAGTACTTC	CASSPPGQQAGQETQYF
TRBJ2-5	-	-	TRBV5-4	TGTGCCAGCAGCTTGGCCCGGGACGGCCAAGAGACCCAGTACTTC	CASSLARDGQETQYF
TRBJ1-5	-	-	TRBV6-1	TGTGCCAGCGAAATAGAGGGTACGGGACAGCCCCAGCATTTT	CASEIEGTGQPQHF
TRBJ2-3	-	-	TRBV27	TGTGCCAGCGGGGGGACTCTCCACCTACCGCAGTATTTT	CASGGTLHLPQYF
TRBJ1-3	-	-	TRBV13	TGTGCCAGCAGCTTAGGCCGTCGGGGGACTGGAAACACCATATATTTT	CASSLGRRGTGNTIYF
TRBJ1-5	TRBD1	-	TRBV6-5	TGTGCCAGCAGTCGGGACAGGGGACAGCCCCAGCATTTT	CASSRDRGQPQHF
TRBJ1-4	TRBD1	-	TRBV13	TGTGCCAGCAGCACGAGACAGGGCGGTGAAAAACTGTTTTTT	CASSTRQGGEKLFF
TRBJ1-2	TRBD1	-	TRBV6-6	TGTGCCAGCAGCCCAGGGGGCTCCCTCTATGGCTACACCTTC	CASSPGGSLYGYTF
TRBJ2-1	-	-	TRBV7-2	TGTGCCAGCAGCTTAGCGCCTTACAATGAGCAGTTCTTC	CASSLAPYNEQFF
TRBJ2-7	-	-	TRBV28	TGTGCCAGCAGTTTGTATGGGCGGAACGAGCAGTACTTC	CASSLYGRNEQYF
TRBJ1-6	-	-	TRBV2	TGTGCCAGCAGTGGCCGGGCAGGGAACAATTCACCCCTCCACTTT	CASSGRAGNNSPLHF
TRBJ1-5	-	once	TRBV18	TGTGCCAGCTCATCTGGGGGCTCGGGTCAGCCCCAGCATTTT	CASSSGGSGQPQHF
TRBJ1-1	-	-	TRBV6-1	TGTGCCAGCAGTGTGTCAGGGGTTTTGATGAACACTGAAGCTTTCTTT	CASSVSGVLMNTEAFF
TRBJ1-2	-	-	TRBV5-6	TGTGCCAGCAGCTTGGGCCAGACGGCTATGGGCTACACCTTC	CASSLGQTAMGYTF
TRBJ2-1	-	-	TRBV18	TGTGCCAGCTCACCAAAGAGATCAAATGCCAACAATGAGCAGTTCTTC	CASSPKRSNANNEQFF
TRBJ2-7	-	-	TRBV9	TGTGCCAGCAGCCCCACCGCGACGGTGACCTACGAGCAGTACTTC	CASSPTATVTYEQYF
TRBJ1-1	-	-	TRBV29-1	TGCAGCGTTGTCACGGGGCTTAACACTGAAGCTTTCTTT	CSVVTGLNTEAFF
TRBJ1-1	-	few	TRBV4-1	TGCGCCAGCAGCCAGCTCGGGGTGGTTGCTTTCTTT	CASSQLGVVAFF